The 6 T cell receptor beta chains in this list originate from one sample, sequenced in a study of CD8 T cells in Susac syndrome. It was with random hexamers that roughly 0.45 to 1 ug RNA was reverse transcribed. Via MiXCR, TCRdb re-called the immunoSEQ multiplex PCR reads, giving one row per CDR3 protein. The sample includes 65,000 to 85,000 distinct CDR3 sequences, approximately 93% of them seen just once. Material: CD8+ T cells from PBMCs. The receptors shown here come from a human donor with Susac syndrome.

V and J are TRBV20-1 and TRBJ1-5; the match to TRBD1 covers 11 bases. J was trimmed by 5 bases and V by 6 bases; bases with no gene match: 9. The CDR3 has 15 amino acids. CDR1 and CDR2 (germline): DFQATT, SNEGSKA (reference sequence). CDR3 in amino acids: CSATTGTGGHQPQHF. CDR3 coding DNA: TGCAGTGCAACCACCGGGACAGGGGGACATCAGCCCCAGCATTTT.

The CDR3 nucleotides are TGTGCCAGCAGGGGACTAGCGGGACCCTACGAGCAGTACTTC. This encodes CASRGLAGPYEQYF. The chain carries TRBV11-2 and TRBJ2-7; TRBD2 matches 13 bases. The CDR3 contains 14 residues. Germline assignment: CDR1 SGHAT and CDR2 FQNNGV. The trim removed 6 bases at V and 2 bases at J, leaving 1 base unmatched.

CDR3 region: CASSPGLAGETQYF. CDR3 nucleotide sequence: TGCGCCAGCAGCCCTGGACTAGCGGGAGAGACCCAGTACTTC. This sequence joins TRBV5-1 and TRBJ2-5; 11 nucleotides agree with TRBD2. V lost 4 bases to trimming and J lost 4 bases; unmatched junction nucleotides: 3. The germline V gene encodes CDR1 SGHRS and CDR2 YFSETQ. The CDR3 length is 14 residues.

V is TRBV29-1 and J is TRBJ1-1; 9 bases map to TRBD1. Unmatched junction bases numbered 6, after V lost 6 bases and J lost 7 bases. CDR1 is SQVTM and CDR2 is ANQGSEA in the germline V gene. This CDR3 has 12 residues. The CDR3 coding sequence is TGCAGCGTCCCGGACAGGGGAGGTGAAGCTTTCTTT. This translates into CSVPDRGGEAFF.

V and J are TRBV5-1 and TRBJ2-1; 7 nucleotides match TRBD2. This CDR3 is built from 18 residues. Trimming at V came to 6 bases and at J to 0 bases, leaving 15 bases not matched to a gene. The germline CDR1 and CDR2 sequences are SGHRS and YFSETQ. The CDR3 is CASTPLLAAQSSYNEQFF. The CDR3 DNA reads as TGCGCCAGCACACCCCTTCTAGCGGCCCAGAGCTCCTACAATGAGCAGTTCTTC.

The chain has TRBV10-1 and TRBJ2-3; the D is unclear. This CDR3 has 13 amino acids. Germline V lookup: CDR1 WNHNN, CDR2 SYGVQD (reference sequence). V lost 1 base, J lost 2 bases, and 4 bases lay in between. The CDR3 sequence: CASSELDTDTQYF. The CDR3 nucleotides read TGCGCCAGCAGTGAGTTGGACACAGATACGCAGTATTTT.